The clone carrying this T cell receptor (beta chain) has only a few counts. Its target is not known. This sample is part of a study of immune heterogeneity within non-small cell lung tumors. General study points: Between individual patients, the high-frequency T-cell receptor beta clonotypes largely differed. Both recurring identical dominant CDR3 beta clonotypes and site-unique high-frequency clones were observed across tumor sites within a patient.

Template material for each sample was about 0.55 ug of bulk tumor genomic DNA. Several biopsies were collected from each primary tumor during surgery. They were spaced as far apart as possible within the tumor mass. Undergoing curative surgery were patients whose non-small cell lung cancer was untreated and newly diagnosed. Trimming pared 2 bases from V and 11 bases from J, leaving 7 bases between. Looked up from germline, CDR1 is SGHDN and CDR2 is FVKESK. This CDR3 contains 11 residues. The TCR beta CDR3 region was amplified by multiplex PCR employing 32 V and 13 J primers. TCRdb fed the multiplex PCR reads into MiXCR, producing one record per CDR3 protein. The sample has approximately 20,000 distinct CDR3 sequences; roughly 30% are singletons.

Sequenced material: lung tumor tissue. V usage is TRBV14 and J usage is TRBJ1-3; D is uncertain. The TCR was taken from a man aged 40-49 years with non-small cell lung cancer. CDR3 amino acids: CASSQFGSIYF. Here the CDR3 DNA reads TGTGCCAGCAGCCAATTTGGTTCCATATATTTT. Drawing the rest from reference TRBV14 and TRBJ1-3, the complete variable domain is EAGVTQFPSHSVIEKGQTVTLRCDPISGHDNLYWYRRVMGKEIKFLLHFVKESKQDESGMPNNRFLAERTGGTYSTLKVQPAELEDSGVYFCASSQFGSIYFGEGSWLTVV.